The 17 T cell receptor beta chains below come from one sample, sequenced in a study of blood T cell repertoires in COVID-19. Only in-frame clones appear in the TCRdb table, and some are missing; sequencing was by immunoSEQ multiplex PCR. The data contain around 250,000 clones, around 84% of them singletons. The sample was peripheral blood. Receptors originate from a woman aged 70 to 79 with active or convalescent COVID-19.

This clone was detected only a few times. The J gene is TRBJ1-2, the V gene TRBV6-5; D is unresolved. The CDR3 runs to 12 residues. Between the trimmed V and J ends, which lost 8 bases and 2 bases, there was a span of 9 bases. The germline V gene encodes CDR1 MNHEY and CDR2 SVGAGI. CDR3 nucleotide sequence: TGTGCCAGCGCTGGGCTGAACTATGGCTACACCTTC. Translating gives CASAGLNYGYTF.

The chain employs TRBV10-3 and TRBJ1-2; 7 bases align to TRBD1. Germline CDR1 is ENHRY and CDR2 is SYGVKD. The CDR3 totals 17 residues. J was trimmed by 7 bases and V by 2 bases; bases with no gene match: 16. The CDR3 nucleotides are TGTGCCATCAGTGAGCTCCCGGGACAGAGTCTCGCTATTGGCTACACCTTC. Protein sequence: CAISELPGQSLAIGYTF.

V is TRBV5-1 and J is TRBJ1-2; TRBD1 aligns across 9 bases. CDR3 length: 15 residues. The germline V gene encodes CDR1 SGHRS and CDR2 YFSETQ. The trim removed 4 bases at V and 4 bases at J, leaving 8 bases unmatched. CDR3 DNA sequence: TGCGCCAGCAGCCCTCGACAGGGGGAGGGCTATGGCTACACCTTC. Translating it yields CASSPRQGEGYGYTF.

CDR3 sequence: CASSLRTGNTEAFF. The CDR3, as DNA: TGTGCCAGCAGCCTAAGGACAGGGAACACTGAAGCTTTCTTT. The chain couples TRBV7-2 to TRBJ1-1; 7 nucleotides align to TRBD1. The junction had 4 bases not matched to a gene; V was cut back by 5 bases and J by 1 base. The CDR3 consists of 14 residues. Germline V gene lookup returns CDR1 SGHTA and CDR2 FQGNSA.

This chain uses TRBV7-8 with TRBJ1-1; D ambiguous. V was trimmed by 0 bases and J by 0 bases, leaving 11 bases between them. This CDR3 contains 16 residues. Looked up from germline, CDR1 is SGHVS and CDR2 is FQNEAQ. CDR3 nucleotide sequence: TGTGCCAGCAGCTTAGCGCCGGGTAAGGTGAACACTGAAGCTTTCTTT. It yields the protein CASSLAPGKVNTEAFF.

The V gene is TRBV28, the J gene TRBJ1-3; D not certain. The ends were cut back, 5 bases at V and 0 bases at J, with 11 bases in the middle. In germline, CDR1 is MDHEN, CDR2 SYDVKM. This CDR3 has 15 residues. The CDR3 DNA reads as TGTGCCAGCAGTCCTCCGACGGGCTCTGGAAACACCATATATTTT. It yields the protein CASSPPTGSGNTIYF. The full variable domain, with the rest looked up from reference TRBV28 and TRBJ1-3, is DVKVTQSSRYLVKRTGEKVFLECVQDMDHENMFWYRQDPGLGLRLIYFSYDVKMKEKGDIPEGYSVSREKKERFSLILESASTNQTSMYLCASSPPTGSGNTIYFGEGSWLTVV.

About this clone itself: This sample includes further DNA sequences coding for the same CDR3. This chain joins TRBV5-6 and TRBJ2-2; weak D call: TRBD1 (6 bases). V was trimmed by 5 bases and J by 0 bases, leaving 8 bases between them. Looked up from germline, CDR1 is SGHDT and CDR2 is YYEEEE. The CDR3 runs to 14 residues. CDR3 loop: CASRGTPNTGELFF. The CDR3 coding sequence is TGTGCCAGCAGAGGGACACCGAACACCGGGGAGCTGTTTTTT. Full variable domain (missing parts from reference TRBV5-6 and TRBJ2-2): DAGVTQSPTHLIKTRGQQVTLRCSPKSGHDTVSWYQQALGQGPQFIFQYYEEEERQRGNFPDRFSGHQFPNYSSELNVNALLLGDSALYLCASRGTPNTGELFFGEGSRLTVL.

CDR3 region: CASSMQGYPYNEQFF. For the CDR3, the DNA is TGTGCCAGTAGTATGCAGGGTTACCCATACAATGAGCAGTTCTTC. The chain recombines TRBV19 with TRBJ2-1, with D maybe TRBD1 (5 bases). Per the germline V gene, CDR1 is LNHDA and CDR2 is SQIVND (reference sequence). V was trimmed by 3 bases and J by 4 bases, leaving 13 bases between them. The CDR3 is 15 amino acids.

The genes are TRBV6-2 or TRBV6-3 and TRBJ1-3; D possibly corresponds to TRBD1 (5 bases). The CDR3 spans 16 residues. CDR1 and CDR2 (germline): MNHEY, SVGEGT. Trimming stripped 5 bases from V and 0 bases from J, with 14 bases between. The CDR3 loop is CASSDRQWSSGNTIYF. CDR3 DNA sequence: TGTGCCAGCAGTGATAGACAGTGGAGCTCTGGAAACACCATATATTTT.

V gene TRBV7-9 combines with J gene TRBJ1-1; D is undetermined. This CDR3 has 17 residues. Trimming took off 5 bases at V and 3 bases at J, with 22 bases between the two ends. Germline V CDR1 and CDR2: SEHNR, FQNEAQ (reference sequence). CDR3 nucleotides: TGTGCCAGCAGCGATAGTAGTAGTGGCAGAGGGTACACTGAAGCTTTCTTT. Translation: CASSDSSSGRGYTEAFF.

The chain employs TRBV7-2 and TRBJ1-1; tentative D call: TRBD1 (6 bases). Germline assignment: CDR1 SGHTA and CDR2 FQGNSA. Deletions cut 5 bases from V and 0 bases from J, with 19 bases between. The CDR3 is made up of 17 amino acids. The CDR3, as DNA: TGTGCCAGCAGCCCTAATAATCCGGGACAAATGAACACTGAAGCTTTCTTT. Encoded protein: CASSPNNPGQMNTEAFF.

This clone occurred once. The gene calls are TRBV23-1 and TRBJ1-2; D not certain. TRBV23-1 is labeled an ORF, and its function is uncertain. This CDR3 contains 17 residues. The V end lost 8 bases, the J end lost 4 bases, and 26 bases lay between the germline ends. CDR3 nucleotide sequence: TGCGCCAGCCCCTTGGCTGGTAACCTGCCCCCCATCTATGGCTACACCTTC. This encodes CASPLAGNLPPIYGYTF.

V is TRBV5-4 and J is TRBJ2-7; tentative D call: TRBD1 (6 bases). CDR3 length: 15 amino acids. V lost 5 bases and J 1 base, leaving 16 bases between the germline ends. The germline CDR1 and CDR2 sequences are SGHNT and YYREEE (reference sequence). The CDR3 DNA is TGTGCCAGCAGTAAAGACCTACAGGGTTCCTACGAGCAGTACTTC. Residues: CASSKDLQGSYEQYF. The whole variable domain, remainder taken from reference TRBV5-4 and TRBJ2-7, is ETGVTQSPTHLIKTRGQQVTLRCSSQSGHNTVSWYQQALGQGPQFIFQYYREEENGRGNFPPRFSGLQFPNYSSELNVNALELDDSALYLCASSKDLQGSYEQYFGPGTRLTVT.

The chain carries TRBV11-2 and TRBJ1-3, with a tentative D call TRBD1 (5 bases). CDR1 is SGHAT, CDR2 FQNNGV, per germline. The V gene lost 5 bases and the J gene lost 3 bases, with 14 bases spanning the gap. This CDR3 region has 15 residues. The CDR3 DNA sequence: TGTGCCAGCAGCCCCAGGGTGAAGAATGGAAACACCATATATTTT. This translates into CASSPRVKNGNTIYF.

This clone was observed a few times. V is TRBV2 and J is TRBJ2-3; possibly TRBD1 for D (6 bases). The V gene's germline CDR1 is SNHLY and CDR2 FYNNEI. The CDR3 has 14 residues. V lost 8 bases and J lost 3, with 15 bases in between. The DNA of the CDR3 is TGTGCCAGCGGGCAGGGGAGTGTAACAGATACGCAGTATTTT. This translates into CASGQGSVTDTQYF.

This clone was seen only once. This sequence joins TRBV7-2 and TRBJ1-1, with D possibly being TRBD1 (5 bases). The CDR3 runs to 16 residues. Germline V gives CDR1 SGHTA, CDR2 FQGNSA. Trimming cost V 6 bases and J 0 bases, with 17 bases left between them. CDR3 DNA sequence: TGTGCCAGCAGTGATAGTACGGGACTTATGAACACTGAAGCTTTCTTT. Translated: CASSDSTGLMNTEAFF.

The rearrangement links TRBV9 to TRBJ1-2; 9 positions match TRBD1. The CDR3 sequence is 16 residues long. Germline-derived CDR1 and CDR2 are SGDLS and YYNGEE. V trimming: 1 base; J trimming: 2 bases; junction bases outside the gene matches: 6. In DNA, the CDR3 is TGTGCCAGCAGCGTATTTCCGGGACAGGGAAACTATGGCTACACCTTC. Translated, it gives CASSVFPGQGNYGYTF.